The 9 T cell receptor beta chains listed next were all sequenced from one sample in a study of beta chain features in type 1 diabetes (dated by TCRdb to 2016 to 2019). Points the paper makes about the study in general: Type 1 diabetes patients showed a moderate but significant shortening of TCRB CDR3 length in all four CD4+ subsets.

Receptor libraries were prepared by the immunoSEQ multiplex PCR assay. The entire amount of isolated RNA was reverse transcribed using the High Capacity cDNA Reverse Transcription Kit, so the sequenced TCRB transcripts were expressed ones. As stored in TCRdb, this immuneACCESS dataset retains in-frame rearrangements with V and J assigned. A fraction of the clones does not appear; measured against another copy, unresolved V genes explain less than half of the discrepancy, and the remainder lacks a known reason. The sample records just under 150,000 clones, around an eighth of which are singletons. The ten largest clones capture approximately 1.3% of the sample. Which antigens these TCRs recognize remains unknown. Sequenced sample: central memory CD4+ T cells from blood. These receptors were taken from a man younger than 30 with type 1 diabetes.

This chain links TRBV6-1 with TRBJ2-6, with D possibly TRBD2 on 6 matching bases. The V end was cut by 1 base, the J end by 2 bases, with 9 bases between. The V gene's germline CDR1 is MNHNS and CDR2 SASEGT. This CDR3 has 16 residues. The CDR3 is CASSEGTGAGANVLTF. The DNA of the CDR3 is TGTGCCAGCAGTGAAGGAACGGGAGCTGGGGCCAACGTCCTGACTTTC.

This rearrangement joins TRBV7-3 to TRBJ2-1; D not resolved. Trimming took 2 bases from V and 5 from J, leaving 13 bases between them. Germline values: CDR1 SGHTA, CDR2 FQGTGA. The CDR3 contains 15 residues. The CDR3: CASSLDHQYHNEQFF. The CDR3 coding sequence is TGTGCCAGCAGCTTAGATCACCAATACCACAATGAGCAGTTCTTC.

This clone has a handful of counts. This rearrangement joins TRBV9 to TRBJ2-7; 9 nucleotides agree with TRBD1. The CDR3 is 17 residues long. V lost 0 bases, J lost 2 bases, and 9 bases stayed unmatched. The germline V gene encodes CDR1 SGDLS and CDR2 YYNGEE. Here the CDR3 reads CASSVEVGDRVPYEQYF. The CDR3 nucleotides are TGTGCCAGCAGCGTAGAGGTAGGGGACAGGGTCCCCTACGAGCAGTACTTC.

This clone was counted only a few times. The V gene is TRBV4-1, the J gene TRBJ1-2, with 9 bases that match TRBD1. This CDR3 contains 16 residues. Trimming at V came to 5 bases and at J to 5 bases, leaving 12 bases not matched to a gene. Looked up from germline, CDR1 is MGHRA and CDR2 is YSYEKL. DNA for the CDR3: TGCGCCAGCAGCGTCTCGGACAGGGGAATCCTATATGGCTACACCTTC. It translates to CASSVSDRGILYGYTF.

The chain couples TRBV6-6 to TRBJ1-2; D not resolved. Trimming stripped 0 bases from V and 6 bases from J, with 8 bases between. Germline CDR1 is MNHNY and CDR2 is SVGAGI (reference sequence). CDR3 size: 13 residues. CDR3 in amino acids: CASSYSFLDGYTF. DNA for the CDR3: TGTGCCAGCAGTTACTCCTTCCTGGATGGCTACACCTTC.

There are a few counts of this clone. The CDR3 nucleotides read TGTGCCAGCAGTTACCGCGGATGGGAAGGTGGCTACACCTTC. Translated: CASSYRGWEGGYTF. The J gene is TRBJ1-2, the V gene TRBV6-5; no definite D call. There are 14 residues in the CDR3. CDR1 and CDR2 from the germline V gene are MNHEY and SVGAGI. Trimming shortened V by 2 bases and J by 7 bases, and 14 bases separated the two germline ends.

This clone has just a few counts. This chain connects TRBV30 to TRBJ1-4; 10 positions match TRBD1. The V gene's germline CDR1 is GTSNPN and CDR2 SVGIG (reference sequence). The CDR3 contains 16 residues. With V trimmed by 7 bases and J by 9 bases, 17 bases remained unmatched. The CDR3 loop reads CASARTGGASGKKLFF. In DNA form, the CDR3 reads TGTGCCTCCGCGAGGACAGGGGGGGCGTCGGGGAAAAAACTGTTTTTT.

Only a few counts were recorded for this clone. Here the CDR3 reads CASRDRGPSPEAFF. CDR3 nucleotides: TGTGCCAGCAGGGACAGGGGGCCCTCCCCTGAAGCTTTCTTT. The chain recombines TRBV6-5 with TRBJ1-1; 11 positions agree with TRBD1. The length of the CDR3 is 14 residues. Germline loops: CDR1 MNHEY, CDR2 SVGAGI. V shed 6 bases, J shed 6 bases, and the junction held 6 bases outside the gene matches.

This chain joins TRBV7-2 and TRBJ1-4; 11 positions match TRBD1. With 5 bases clipped from V and 7 bases from J, the junction kept 6 bases outside the gene matches. Germline-derived CDR1 and CDR2 are SGHTA and FQGNSA. The CDR3 is made up of 15 amino acids. As DNA, the CDR3 is TGTGCCAGCAGCACCCGGACAGGGGGCCCTGAAAAACTGTTTTTT. Protein product: CASSTRTGGPEKLFF.